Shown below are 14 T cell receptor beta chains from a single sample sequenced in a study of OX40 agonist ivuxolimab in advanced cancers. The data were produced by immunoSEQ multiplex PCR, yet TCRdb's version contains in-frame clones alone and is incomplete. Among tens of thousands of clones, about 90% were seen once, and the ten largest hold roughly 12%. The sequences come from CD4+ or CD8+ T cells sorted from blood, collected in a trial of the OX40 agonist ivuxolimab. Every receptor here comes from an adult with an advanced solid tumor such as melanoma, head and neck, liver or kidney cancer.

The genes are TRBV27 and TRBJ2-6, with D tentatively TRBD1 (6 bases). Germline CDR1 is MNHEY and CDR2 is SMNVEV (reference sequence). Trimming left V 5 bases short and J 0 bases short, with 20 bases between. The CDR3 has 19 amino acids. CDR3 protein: CASSTEQGTGGSGANVLTF. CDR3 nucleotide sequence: TGTGCCAGCAGTACAGAACAGGGTACCGGAGGCTCTGGGGCCAACGTCCTGACTTTC.

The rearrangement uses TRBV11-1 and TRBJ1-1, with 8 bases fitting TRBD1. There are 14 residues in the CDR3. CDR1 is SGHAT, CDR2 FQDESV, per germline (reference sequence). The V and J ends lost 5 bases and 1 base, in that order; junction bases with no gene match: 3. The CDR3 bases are TGTGCCAGCAGCCCAGACAGGGGGAACACTGAAGCTTTCTTT. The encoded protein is CASSPDRGNTEAFF.

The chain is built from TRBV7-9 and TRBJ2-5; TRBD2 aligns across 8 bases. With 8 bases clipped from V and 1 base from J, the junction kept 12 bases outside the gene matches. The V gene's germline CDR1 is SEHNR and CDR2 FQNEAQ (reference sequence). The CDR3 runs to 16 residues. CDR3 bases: TGTGCCAGCGGAAAACTAGCGGTCGAGGCCCAAGAGACCCAGTACTTC. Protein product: CASGKLAVEAQETQYF. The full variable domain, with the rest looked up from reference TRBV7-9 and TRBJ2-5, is DTGVSQNPRHKITKRGQNVTFRCDPISEHNRLYWYRQTLGQGPEFLTYFQNEAQLEKSRLLSDRFSAERPKGSFSTLEIQRTEQGDSAMYLCASGKLAVEAQETQYFGPGTRLLVL.

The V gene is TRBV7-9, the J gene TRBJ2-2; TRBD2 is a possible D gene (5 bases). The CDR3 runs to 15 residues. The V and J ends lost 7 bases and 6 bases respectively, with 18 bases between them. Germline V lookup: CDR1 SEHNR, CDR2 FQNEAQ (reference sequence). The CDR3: CASTTGMHPPGELFF. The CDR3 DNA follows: TGTGCCAGCACCACCGGGATGCACCCCCCCGGGGAGCTGTTTTTT.

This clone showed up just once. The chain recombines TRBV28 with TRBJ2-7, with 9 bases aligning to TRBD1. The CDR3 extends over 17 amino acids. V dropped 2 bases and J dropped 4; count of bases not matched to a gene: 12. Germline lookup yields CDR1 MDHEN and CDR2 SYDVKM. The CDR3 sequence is CASSLEIRDREYYEQYF. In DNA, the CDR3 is TGTGCCAGCAGTTTAGAAATCCGGGACAGGGAATATTACGAGCAGTACTTC.

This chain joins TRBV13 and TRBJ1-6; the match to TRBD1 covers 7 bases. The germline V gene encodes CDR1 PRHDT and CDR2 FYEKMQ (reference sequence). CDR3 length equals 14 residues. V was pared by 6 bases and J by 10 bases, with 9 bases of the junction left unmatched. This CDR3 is CASSSGQVKSPLHF. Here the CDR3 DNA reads TGTGCCAGCAGTTCCGGACAGGTGAAATCACCCCTCCACTTT.

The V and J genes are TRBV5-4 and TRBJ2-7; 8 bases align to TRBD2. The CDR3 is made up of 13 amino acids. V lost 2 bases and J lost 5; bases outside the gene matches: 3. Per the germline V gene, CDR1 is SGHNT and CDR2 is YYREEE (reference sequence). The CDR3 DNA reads TGTGCCAGCAGCTTCGCGGGAGGTGACGAGCAGTACTTC. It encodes CASSFAGGDEQYF.

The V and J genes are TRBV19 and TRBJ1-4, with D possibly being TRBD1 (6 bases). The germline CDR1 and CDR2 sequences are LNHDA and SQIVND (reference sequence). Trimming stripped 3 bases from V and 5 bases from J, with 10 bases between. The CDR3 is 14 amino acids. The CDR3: CASSILTGNEKLFF. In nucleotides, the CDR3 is TGTGCCAGTAGTATCCTCACAGGGAATGAAAAACTGTTTTTT.

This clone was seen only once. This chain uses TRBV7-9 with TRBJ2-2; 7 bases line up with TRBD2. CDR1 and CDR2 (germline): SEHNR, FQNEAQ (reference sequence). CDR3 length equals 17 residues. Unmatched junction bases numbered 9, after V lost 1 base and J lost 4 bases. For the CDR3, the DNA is TGTGCCAGCAGCTTAGTTCCAGCGGGACTTACCACCGGGGAGCTGTTTTTT. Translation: CASSLVPAGLTTGELFF.

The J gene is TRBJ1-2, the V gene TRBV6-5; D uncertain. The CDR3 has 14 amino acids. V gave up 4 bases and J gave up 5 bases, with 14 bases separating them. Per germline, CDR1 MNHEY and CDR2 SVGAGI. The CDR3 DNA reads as TGTGCCAGCAGTTCCGAACACGGGGTGTATGGCTACACCTTC. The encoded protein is CASSSEHGVYGYTF.

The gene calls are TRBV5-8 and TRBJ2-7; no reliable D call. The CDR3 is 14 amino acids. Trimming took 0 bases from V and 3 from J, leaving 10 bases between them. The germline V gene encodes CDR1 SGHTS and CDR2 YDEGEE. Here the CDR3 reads CASSLGHLNYEQYF. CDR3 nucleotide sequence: TGTGCCAGCAGCTTGGGACATCTAAACTACGAGCAGTACTTC.

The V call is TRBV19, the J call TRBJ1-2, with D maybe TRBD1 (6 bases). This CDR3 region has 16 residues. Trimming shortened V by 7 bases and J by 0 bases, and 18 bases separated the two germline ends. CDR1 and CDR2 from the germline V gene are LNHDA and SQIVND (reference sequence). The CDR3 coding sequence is TGTGCCAGTACCCCGGGACACGGGTTGACTAACTATGGCTACACCTTC. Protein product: CASTPGHGLTNYGYTF.

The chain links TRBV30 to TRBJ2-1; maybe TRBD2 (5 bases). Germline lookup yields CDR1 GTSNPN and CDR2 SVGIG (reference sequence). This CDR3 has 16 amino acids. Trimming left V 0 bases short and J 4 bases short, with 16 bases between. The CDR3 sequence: CAWSVLTGDYYNEQFF. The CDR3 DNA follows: TGTGCCTGGAGTGTACTTACCGGGGATTATTACAATGAGCAGTTCTTC.

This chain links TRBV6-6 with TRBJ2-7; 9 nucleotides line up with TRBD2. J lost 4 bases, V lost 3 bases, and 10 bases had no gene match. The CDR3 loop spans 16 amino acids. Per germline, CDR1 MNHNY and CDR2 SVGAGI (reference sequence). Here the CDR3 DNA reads TGTGCCAGCAGTTATTTGGAAAGCGGGAGGTTGTACGAGCAGTACTTC. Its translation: CASSYLESGRLYEQYF.